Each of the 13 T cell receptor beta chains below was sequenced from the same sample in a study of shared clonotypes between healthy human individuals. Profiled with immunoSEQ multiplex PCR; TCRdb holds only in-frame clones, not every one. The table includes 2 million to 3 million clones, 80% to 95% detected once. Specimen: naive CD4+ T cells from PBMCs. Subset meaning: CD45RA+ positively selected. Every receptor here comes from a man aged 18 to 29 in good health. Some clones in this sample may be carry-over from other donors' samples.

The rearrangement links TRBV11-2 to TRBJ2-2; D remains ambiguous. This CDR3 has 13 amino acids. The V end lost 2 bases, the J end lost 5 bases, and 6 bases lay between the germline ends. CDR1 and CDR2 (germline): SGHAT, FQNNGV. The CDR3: CASSLWGTGELFF. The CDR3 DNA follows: TGTGCCAGCAGCTTATGGGGTACCGGGGAGCTGTTTTTT.

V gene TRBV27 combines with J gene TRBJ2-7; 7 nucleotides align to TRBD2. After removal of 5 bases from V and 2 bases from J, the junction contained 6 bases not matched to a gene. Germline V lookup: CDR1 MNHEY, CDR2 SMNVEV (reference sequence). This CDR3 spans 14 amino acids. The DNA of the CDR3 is TGTGCCAGCAGTGACGCGGGAGCTACCTACGAGCAGTACTTC. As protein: CASSDAGATYEQYF.

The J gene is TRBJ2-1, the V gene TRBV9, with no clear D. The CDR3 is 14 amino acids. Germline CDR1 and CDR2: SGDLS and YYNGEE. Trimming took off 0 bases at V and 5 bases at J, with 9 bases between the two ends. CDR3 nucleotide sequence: TGTGCCAGCAGCGTAGACCTCTTTCACAATGAGCAGTTCTTC. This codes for CASSVDLFHNEQFF. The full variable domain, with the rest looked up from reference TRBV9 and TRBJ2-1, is DSGVTQTPKHLITATGQRVTLRCSPRSGDLSVYWYQQSLDQGLQFLIQYYNGEERAKGNILERFSAQQFPDLHSELNLSSLELGDSALYFCASSVDLFHNEQFFGPGTRLTVL.

The CDR3 coding sequence is TGTGCCAGCAGCTTAACGGGGTCTAGCGGGTGGAGCTCCTACAATGAGCAGTTCTTC. Its translation: CASSLTGSSGWSSYNEQFF. The rearrangement links TRBV7-3 to TRBJ2-1, with 8 nucleotides matching TRBD2. The trim removed 0 bases at V and 0 bases at J, leaving 10 bases unmatched. Germline V gives CDR1 SGHTA, CDR2 FQGTGA. The CDR3 covers 19 residues.

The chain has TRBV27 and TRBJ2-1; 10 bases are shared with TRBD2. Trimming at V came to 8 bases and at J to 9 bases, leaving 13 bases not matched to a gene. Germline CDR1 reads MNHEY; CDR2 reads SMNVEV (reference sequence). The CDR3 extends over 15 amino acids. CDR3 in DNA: TGTGCCAGCTCTTTCGGGCTAGCGGGAGTAACTGAGCAGTTCTTC. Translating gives CASSFGLAGVTEQFF.

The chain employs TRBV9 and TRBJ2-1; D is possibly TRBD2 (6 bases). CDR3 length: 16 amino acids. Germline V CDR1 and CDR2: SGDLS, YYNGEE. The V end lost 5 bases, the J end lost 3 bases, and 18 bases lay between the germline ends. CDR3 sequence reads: CASRAPGSSDYNEQFF. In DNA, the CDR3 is TGTGCCAGCAGAGCCCCCGGGTCTAGCGACTACAATGAGCAGTTCTTC.

The CDR3 DNA follows: TGTGCCAGCAGCCGATCTACTAGCGGGGGGACCTACGAGCAGTACTTC. As protein: CASSRSTSGGTYEQYF. This chain links TRBV11-2 with TRBJ2-7; 12 nucleotides align to TRBD2. The germline V gene encodes CDR1 SGHAT and CDR2 FQNNGV. The CDR3 totals 16 residues. V shed 5 bases and J 2 bases; nucleotides not matched to a gene: 7.

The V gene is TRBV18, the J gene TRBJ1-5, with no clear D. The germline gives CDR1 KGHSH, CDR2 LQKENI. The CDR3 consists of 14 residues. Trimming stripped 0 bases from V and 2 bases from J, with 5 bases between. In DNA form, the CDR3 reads TGTGCCAGCTCACCACCCGACGGCAATCAGCCCCAGCATTTT. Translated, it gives CASSPPDGNQPQHF.

CDR3 sequence (DNA): TGTGCCAGCAGCTCTACAGGAAACACCATATATTTT. It is translated as CASSSTGNTIYF. The chain employs TRBV7-3 and TRBJ1-3; D is unclear. The CDR3 is 12 residues long. V was cut by 4 bases and J by 4 bases, with 5 bases left in between. Germline V gene data show CDR1 as SGHTA and CDR2 as FQGTGA.

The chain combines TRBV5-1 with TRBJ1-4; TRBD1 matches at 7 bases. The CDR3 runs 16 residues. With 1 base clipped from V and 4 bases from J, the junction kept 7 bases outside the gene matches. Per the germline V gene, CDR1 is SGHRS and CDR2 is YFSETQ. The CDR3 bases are TGCGCCAGCAGCTTGAGGGGGCAGGGCGGTAATGAAAAACTGTTTTTT. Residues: CASSLRGQGGNEKLFF.

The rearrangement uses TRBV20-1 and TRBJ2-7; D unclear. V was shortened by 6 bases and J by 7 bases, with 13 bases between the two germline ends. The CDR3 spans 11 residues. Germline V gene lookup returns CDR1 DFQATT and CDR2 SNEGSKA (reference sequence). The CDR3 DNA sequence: TGCAGTGCGTCGCCCCCGGTTGAGCAGTACTTC. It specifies CSASPPVEQYF.

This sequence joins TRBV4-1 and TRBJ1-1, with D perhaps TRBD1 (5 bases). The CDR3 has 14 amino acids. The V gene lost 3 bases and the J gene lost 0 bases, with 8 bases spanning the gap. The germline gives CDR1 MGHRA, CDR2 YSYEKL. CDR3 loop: CASSQGRVNTEAFF. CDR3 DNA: TGCGCCAGCAGCCAGGGCAGGGTGAACACTGAAGCTTTCTTT.

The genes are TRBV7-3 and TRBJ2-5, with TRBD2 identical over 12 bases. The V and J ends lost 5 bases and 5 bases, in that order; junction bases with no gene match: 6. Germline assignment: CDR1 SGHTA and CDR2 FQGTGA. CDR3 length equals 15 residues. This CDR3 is CASSAGLAGGETQYF. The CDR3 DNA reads TGTGCCAGCAGCGCTGGGCTAGCGGGAGGGGAGACCCAGTACTTC.